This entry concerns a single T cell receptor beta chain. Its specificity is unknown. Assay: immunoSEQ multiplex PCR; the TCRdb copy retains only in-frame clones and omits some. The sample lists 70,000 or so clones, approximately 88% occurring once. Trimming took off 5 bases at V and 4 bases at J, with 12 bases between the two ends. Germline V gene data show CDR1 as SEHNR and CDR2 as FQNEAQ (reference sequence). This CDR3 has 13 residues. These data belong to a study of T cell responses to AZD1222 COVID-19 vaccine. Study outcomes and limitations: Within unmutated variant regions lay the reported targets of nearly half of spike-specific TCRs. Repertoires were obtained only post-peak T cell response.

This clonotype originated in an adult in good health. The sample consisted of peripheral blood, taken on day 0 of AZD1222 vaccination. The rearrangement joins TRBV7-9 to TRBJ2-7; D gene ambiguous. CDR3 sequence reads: CASSPATEYEQYF. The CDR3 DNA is TGTGCCAGCAGCCCGGCCACAGAGTACGAGCAGTACTTC.